This T cell receptor beta chain is from a study of blood T cell repertoires in COVID-19. Study-level information: COVID-19 samples collected from the United States, Italy and Spain covered acute and convalescent phases. The analysed material was cDNA or gDNA that came from T cells, B-cell-depleted T cells, or PBMCs.

V lost 0 bases, J lost 5 bases, and 5 bases stayed unmatched. Germline CDR1 is SGHDT and CDR2 is YYEEEE. This CDR3 region has 16 residues. In the authors' workflow: Amplification from reference gene primers served as the basis for estimated nucleated cell counts. Sequencing used immunoSEQ multiplex PCR; TCRdb keeps in-frame clones, though not all of them. V and J calls and clone size are those listed in that table; D and trimming were worked out from the DNA. The data contain approximately 50,000 clones, more than 70% of them singletons. This receptor was identified in a human donor in a cohort sampled during active COVID-19. This chain connects TRBV5-6 to TRBJ2-2; TRBD1 matches 9 bases. What was sequenced was peripheral blood. The CDR3: CASSLGQGGITGELFF. The DNA for the CDR3 is TGTGCCAGCAGCTTGGGACAGGGGGGAATAACCGGGGAGCTGTTTTTT.